The TCR beta chain under discussion was sequenced for a study of Ad26.COV2.S vaccination and SARS-CoV-2 variants. Study as a whole: Dosing was one shot or two shots 56 days apart.

Overall study results and limits: It was vaccine recipients, not placebo recipients, who had the higher spike-specific TCR breadth.

Produced via immunoSEQ multiplex PCR; TCRdb's table is partial and in-frame only. The sample carries fewer than 500,000 clones, roughly nine tenths recorded once. The treatment denotes: around 19 received Ad26.COV2.S at low or high dose, single or two shots; about 5 received placebo; per-sample allocation not given. On day 63 after the first injection, vaccine and placebo recipients gave samples. CDR3 length equals 15 residues. V was pared by 4 bases and J by 7 bases, with 8 bases of the junction left unmatched. Germline V gene lookup returns CDR1 KGHDR and CDR2 SFDVKD. In the case of this clone: Its cognate antigen is unknown.

The TCR originated in a person between 18 and 60 years old who received the Ad26.COV2.S COVID-19 vaccine or a placebo. The sequencing used peripheral blood, collected in a trial of Ad26.COV2.S vaccine versus placebo. This sequence joins TRBV24-1 and TRBJ2-2; TRBD1 matches 7 bases. In DNA form, the CDR3 reads TGTGCCACCAGTGACAGACAGGGAGCTGTCGGGGAGCTGTTTTTT. It codes for CATSDRQGAVGELFF.